Detailed here is one T cell receptor (beta chain). This record belongs to a study of blood T cell repertoires in COVID-19. Assay used: immunoSEQ multiplex PCR; TCRdb lists only in-frame clones, some missing. The sample has about 160,000 clones; roughly 84% are singletons. Participant ages covered about 18 to 90 years across some 25 US areas. Cohorts were based on clinical histories the participants reported. CDR1 is SGHNT and CDR2 is YYREEE in the germline V gene (reference sequence). The junction had 8 bases not matched to a gene; V was cut back by 2 bases and J by 9 bases. The CDR3 has 15 residues. The specimen sequenced was PBMCs or T cells enriched from blood (not recorded which). V usage is TRBV5-4 and J usage is TRBJ2-1; 10 nucleotides agree with TRBD2. This receptor was taken from a man between 60 and 70 years old who had recovered from COVID-19. The CDR3 spells CASSFQAGGQGEQFF. The CDR3 DNA is TGTGCCAGCAGCTTCCAAGCGGGGGGGCAGGGTGAGCAGTTCTTC.